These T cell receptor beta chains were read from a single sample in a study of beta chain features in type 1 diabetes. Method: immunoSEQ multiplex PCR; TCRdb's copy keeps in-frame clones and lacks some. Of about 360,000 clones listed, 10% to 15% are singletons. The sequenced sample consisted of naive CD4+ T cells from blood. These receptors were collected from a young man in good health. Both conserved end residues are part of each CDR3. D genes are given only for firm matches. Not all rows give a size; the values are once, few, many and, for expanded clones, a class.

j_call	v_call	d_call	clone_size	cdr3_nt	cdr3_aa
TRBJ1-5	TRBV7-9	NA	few	TGTGCCAGCAGCTTCCTTGGAGGGAACAATCAGCCCCAGCATTTT	CASSFLGGNNQPQHF
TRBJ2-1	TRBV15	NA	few	TGTGCCACCAGCAGAGGACAGTTTTATGAGCAGTTCTTC	CATSRGQFYEQFF
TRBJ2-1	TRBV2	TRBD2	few	TGTGCCAGAGCGGGAGGGTCCTACAATGAGCAGTTCTTC	CARAGGSYNEQFF
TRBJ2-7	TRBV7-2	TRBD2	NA	TGTGCCAGCAGCTCCCGGGGGGGGAACTACGAGCAGTACTTC	CASSSRGGNYEQYF
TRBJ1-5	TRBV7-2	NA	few	TGTGCCAGCAGCTTATTCGGAGGGGACGGGTATCAGCCCCAGCATTTT	CASSLFGGDGYQPQHF
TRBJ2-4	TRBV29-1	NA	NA	TGCAGCGCAGGGGACACTAAAAACATTCAGTACTTC	CSAGDTKNIQYF
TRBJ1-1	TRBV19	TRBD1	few	TGTGCCAGTAGTACACAGGGGGCCACTGAAGCTTTCTTT	CASSTQGATEAFF
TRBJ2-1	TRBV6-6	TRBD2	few	TGTGCCAGCAGCCATAGGGAAGCGGGAGGTTTTGATGAGCAGTTCTTC	CASSHREAGGFDEQFF
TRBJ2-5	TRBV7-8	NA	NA	TGTGCCAGCAGCTTAGCCGGGTTCCAAGAGACCCAGTACTTC	CASSLAGFQETQYF
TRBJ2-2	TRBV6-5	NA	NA	TGTGCCAGCAGTTACTCGTACTTGGACACCGGGGAGCTGTTTTTT	CASSYSYLDTGELFF
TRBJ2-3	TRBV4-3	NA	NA	TGCGCCAGCAGCCAAGGCCCCGGGGGTTCTAGCACAGATACGCAGTATTTT	CASSQGPGGSSTDTQYF
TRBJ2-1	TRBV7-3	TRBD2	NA	TGTGCCAGCAGCCGGGGACTAGCGGGACGGGATGAGCAGTTCTTC	CASSRGLAGRDEQFF
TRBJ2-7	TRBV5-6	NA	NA	TGTGCCAGCAGCTTGGGGGGCCCGTCTTCGAAGGAGCAGTACTTC	CASSLGGPSSKEQYF
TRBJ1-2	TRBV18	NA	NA	TGTGCCAGCTCACTCGTACGGGAGGGCTACACCTTC	CASSLVREGYTF
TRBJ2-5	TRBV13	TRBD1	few	TGTGCCAGCAGCCCGGGAACTGGACAGGGGGCAGGAGAGACCCAGTACTTC	CASSPGTGQGAGETQYF
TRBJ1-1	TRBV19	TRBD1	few	TGTGCCAGTAGCCGGACAGGGAAAACTGAAGCTTTCTTT	CASSRTGKTEAFF
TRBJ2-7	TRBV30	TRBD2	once	TGTGCCTGGAAAGTAGCGGGAGGAGGCGACGAGCAGTACTTC	CAWKVAGGGDEQYF
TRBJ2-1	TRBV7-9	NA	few	TGTGCCAGCAGCGTTCTGCGGGGCGACCTCAGCTCCTACAATGAGCAGTTCTTC	CASSVLRGDLSSYNEQFF
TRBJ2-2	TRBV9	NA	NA	TGTGCCAGCAGCGTAGTCTGGGGGCGCGACACCGGGGAGCTGTTTTTT	CASSVVWGRDTGELFF
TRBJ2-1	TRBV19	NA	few	TGTGCCAGTAGTCGGGCTAGCTGGTACTACAATGAGCAGTTCTTC	CASSRASWYYNEQFF
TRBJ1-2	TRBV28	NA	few	TGTGCCAGCAGCGTGGGCTACACCTTC	CASSVGYTF